Sequencing of this T cell receptor beta chain was carried out in a study of T cells in narcolepsy. Study background: Patients with NT1 or NT2 and healthy control donors were enrolled. Study-wide findings and caveats: Some memory CD4+ repertoires had no autoreactive clone sequences. Comparing one patient's CSF and blood CD4+ clonotypes highlighted HCRT- and TRIB2-specific autoreactive clonotypes. Healthy controls reportedly lacked the autoreactive clonotypes serially found in patients' blood.

This clone was picked up a small number of times. Its antigen is as yet unknown. A read error may account for a junction end that differs from germline. Using immunoSEQ multiplex PCR, the repertoire was profiled, and TCRdb retains in-frame clones only, with some absent. The top ten clones hold about 1.3% of a sample with around 31,000 clones, over 75% of them seen once. Sequencing was performed on CD45RA- memory CD4+ T cells from PBMCs. The receptor was derived from a human donor with narcolepsy.

CDR3 in amino acids: CAIGEQRYEQYF. CDR3 DNA: TGTGCCATCGGTGAACAAAGGTACGAGCAGTACTTC. This sequence joins TRBV10-3 and TRBJ2-7; D remains ambiguous. Germline V gene lookup returns CDR1 ENHRY and CDR2 SYGVKD. CDR3 length equals 12 residues.